This TCR beta chain originates from a study of response to subunit inactivated influenza vaccine. Broader study findings: The authors proposed limited new T cell recruitment per seasonal influenza vaccination.

About this clonotype: Antigen specificity is unknown.

CDR3 size: 15 residues. Germline V CDR1 and CDR2: SGHRS, YFSETQ. With 1 base clipped from V and 5 bases from J, the junction kept 5 bases outside the gene matches. A single record per CDR3 protein comes from TCRdb applying MiXCR to the RT-PCR reads. The sample gives 550,000 to 650,000 distinct CDR3 sequences, about 10% of which show up once; roughly 10% is in the top ten. Sequencing was performed on PBMCs from blood, taken on the day of vaccination. V usage is TRBV5-1 and J usage is TRBJ2-5, with TRBD1 identical over 10 bases. The sequence came from a man aged 45 to 65 who received an inactivated influenza vaccine. Written as DNA, the CDR3 is TGCGCCAGCAGCTTGACCTCGGACAGGGGGGAGACCCAGTACTTC. Translated: CASSLTSDRGETQYF.